The subject of this entry is one TCR beta chain. The data are from a study of blood T cell repertoires in COVID-19. Study background: Italy, Spain and the United States were the sources of the convalescent and acute COVID-19 samples. Sample material is recorded as cDNA or gDNA derived from T cells, B-cell-depleted T cells, or PBMCs.

CDR3 size: 15 residues. V lost 0 bases and J 0 bases, leaving 7 bases between the germline ends. The germline V gene has CDR1 MNHEY and CDR2 SVGAGI. Original methodology: Using reference gene primer amplification, nucleated cell counts were estimated. This table comes from immunoSEQ multiplex PCR, and its TCRdb copy is limited to in-frame clones, with some not included. That table gives V, J and clone size, and the DNA gave D and trimming. The sample holds some 57,000 clones, about nine tenths seen once. The TCR sequence derives from a man aged 45-60 years with active COVID-19. Input material: peripheral blood. V usage is TRBV6-5 and J usage is TRBJ2-3; D not certain. The CDR3 here is CASSYSSYSTDTQYF. In DNA form, the CDR3 reads TGTGCCAGCAGTTACTCGTCGTATAGCACAGATACGCAGTATTTT.